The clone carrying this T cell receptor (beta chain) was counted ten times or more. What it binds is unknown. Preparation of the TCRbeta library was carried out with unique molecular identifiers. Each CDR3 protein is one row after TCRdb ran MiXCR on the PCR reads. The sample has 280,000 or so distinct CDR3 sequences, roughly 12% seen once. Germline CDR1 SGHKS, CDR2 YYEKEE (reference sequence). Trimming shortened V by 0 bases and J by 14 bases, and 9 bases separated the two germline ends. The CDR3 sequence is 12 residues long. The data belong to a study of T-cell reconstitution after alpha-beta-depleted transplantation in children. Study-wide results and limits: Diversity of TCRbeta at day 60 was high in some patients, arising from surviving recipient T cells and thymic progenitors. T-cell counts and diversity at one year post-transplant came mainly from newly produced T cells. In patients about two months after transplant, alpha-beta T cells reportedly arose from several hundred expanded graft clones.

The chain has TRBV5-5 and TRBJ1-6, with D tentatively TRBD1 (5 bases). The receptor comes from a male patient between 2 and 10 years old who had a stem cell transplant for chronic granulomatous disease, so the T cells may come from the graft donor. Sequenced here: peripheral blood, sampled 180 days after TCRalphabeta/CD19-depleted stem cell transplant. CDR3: CASSLEGVSLHF. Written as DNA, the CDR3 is TGTGCCAGCAGCTTGGAAGGGGTTTCCCTCCACTTT.